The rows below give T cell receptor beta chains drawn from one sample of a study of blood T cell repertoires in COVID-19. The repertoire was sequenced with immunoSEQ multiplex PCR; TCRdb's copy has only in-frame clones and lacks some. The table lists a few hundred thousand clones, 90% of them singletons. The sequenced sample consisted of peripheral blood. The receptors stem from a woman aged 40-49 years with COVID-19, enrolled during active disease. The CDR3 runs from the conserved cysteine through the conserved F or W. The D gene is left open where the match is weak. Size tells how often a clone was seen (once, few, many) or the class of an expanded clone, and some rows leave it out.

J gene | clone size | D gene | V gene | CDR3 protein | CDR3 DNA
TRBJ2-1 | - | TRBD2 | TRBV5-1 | CASSTGLANEQFF | TGCGCCAGCAGCACCGGACTAGCAAATGAGCAGTTCTTC
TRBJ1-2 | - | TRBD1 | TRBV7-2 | CASSVMTGSYGYTF | TGTGCCAGCAGCGTGATGACAGGGTCCTATGGCTACACCTTC
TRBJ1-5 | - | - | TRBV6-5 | CASSYRGQDMPQHF | TGTGCCAGCAGTTACCGGGGTCAAGATATGCCCCAGCATTTT
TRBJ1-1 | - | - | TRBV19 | CASSIRLLNTEAFF | TGTGCCAGTAGTATCCGACTCCTGAACACTGAAGCTTTCTTT
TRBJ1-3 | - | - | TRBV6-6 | CASSNDRNSGNTIYF | TGTGCCAGCAGCAACGACAGAAACTCTGGAAACACCATATATTTT
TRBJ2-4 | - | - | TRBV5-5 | CASSQETVHIQYF | TGTGCCAGCAGCCAAGAAACGGTACACATTCAGTACTTC
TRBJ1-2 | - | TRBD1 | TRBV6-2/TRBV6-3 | CASSYSSGQGRTYGYTF | TGTGCCAGCAGTTACTCTTCTGGACAGGGGAGAACCTATGGCTACACCTTC
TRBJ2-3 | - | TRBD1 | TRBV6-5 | CASSYGGQYTDTQYF | TGTGCCAGCAGTTACGGGGGACAGTACACAGATACGCAGTATTTT
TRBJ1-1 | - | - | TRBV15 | CATSRVTGEAFF | TGTGCCACCAGCAGAGTCACAGGGGAAGCTTTCTTT
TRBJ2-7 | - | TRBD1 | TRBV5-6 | CASSHTEQGARDEQYF | TGTGCCAGCAGCCATACTGAACAGGGGGCAAGGGACGAGCAGTACTTC
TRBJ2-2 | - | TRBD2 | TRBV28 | CASSFILRGGRTTGELFF | TGTGCCAGCAGTTTTATCCTTCGGGGCGGGAGGACCACCGGGGAGCTGTTTTTT
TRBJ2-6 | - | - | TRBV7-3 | CASSLYGGGANVLTF | TGTGCCAGCAGCTTATATGGAGGTGGGGCCAACGTCCTGACTTTC
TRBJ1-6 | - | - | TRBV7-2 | CASSLVSLTATSPLHF | TGTGCCAGCAGCTTAGTGTCCCTGACAGCCACCTCACCCCTCCACTTT
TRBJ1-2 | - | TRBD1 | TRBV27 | CASSAGTGNPPNYGYTF | TGTGCCAGCAGCGCCGGGACAGGGAACCCTCCTAACTATGGCTACACCTTC
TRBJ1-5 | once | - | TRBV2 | CASNSGWYSNQPQHF | TGTGCCAGCAATTCCGGGTGGTATAGCAATCAGCCCCAGCATTTT
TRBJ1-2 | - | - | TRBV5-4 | CASSFGSNYGYTF | TGTGCCAGCAGCTTCGGGAGTAACTATGGCTACACCTTC
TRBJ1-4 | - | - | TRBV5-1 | CASSPGGRATNEKLFF | TGCGCCAGCAGCCCGGGAGGGCGGGCAACTAATGAAAAACTGTTTTTT
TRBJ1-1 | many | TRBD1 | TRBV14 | CASSSRDRGPTEAFF | TGTGCCAGCAGCAGCCGGGACAGGGGGCCCACTGAAGCTTTCTTT
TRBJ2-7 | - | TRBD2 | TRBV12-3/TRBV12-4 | CASSLSGVNEQYF | TGTGCCAGCAGTTTAAGCGGGGTTAACGAGCAGTACTTC
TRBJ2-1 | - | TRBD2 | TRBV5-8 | CASSFTSGTYSYNEQFF | TGTGCCAGCAGCTTTACTAGCGGGACCTACTCCTACAATGAGCAGTTCTTC
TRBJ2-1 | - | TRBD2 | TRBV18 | CASSPWPGGIVYNEQFF | TGTGCCAGCTCACCATGGCCGGGAGGAATAGTTTACAATGAGCAGTTCTTC
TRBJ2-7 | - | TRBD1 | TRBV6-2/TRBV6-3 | CASSRHRGYGYEQYF | TGTGCCAGCAGTCGACACAGGGGTTATGGGTACGAGCAGTACTTC
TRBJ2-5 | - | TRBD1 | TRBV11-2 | CASSYRSGTGDRETQYF | TGTGCCAGCAGCTACCGATCCGGGACAGGGGACCGAGAGACCCAGTACTTC